A single sample is the source of the 22 T cell receptor beta chains below, sequenced in a study of PD-1 blockade in classical Hodgkin lymphoma. Sequenced by immunoSEQ multiplex PCR; TCRdb stores in-frame clones only, minus some. The sample has 100,000 to 130,000 clones, roughly nine tenths seen once; the top ten hold about 20%. There was relapse after autologous stem cell transplantation in every patient, and there was variation in brentuximab vedotin exposure. The starting material was peripheral blood mononuclear cells (PBMCs), obtained before the second cycle of nivolumab. The receptor source for this set is a human donor with classical Hodgkin lymphoma.

The chain is built from TRBV5-1 and TRBJ2-7, with TRBD1 matching 9 bases. Germline V CDR1 and CDR2: SGHRS, YFSETQ. The CDR3 is 17 residues long. J lost 2 bases, V lost 4 bases, and 13 bases had no gene match. CDR3 in DNA: TGCGCCAGCAGCAGGACAGGGGTTGTGACCCAAGCCTACGAGCAGTACTTC. Amino acid sequence: CASSRTGVVTQAYEQYF.

This clone was found a few times. The J gene is TRBJ2-5, the V gene TRBV18; 10 bases align to TRBD2. The CDR3 sequence is 16 residues long. V dropped 2 bases and J dropped 4; count of bases not matched to a gene: 7. Germline V gives CDR1 KGHSH, CDR2 LQKENI. The CDR3 DNA follows: TGTGCCAGCTCACCAATCCAGCGGGAGGGCCGAGAGACCCAGTACTTC. Residues: CASSPIQREGRETQYF.

This chain connects TRBV11-1 to TRBJ2-6; D not certain. CDR1 is SGHAT and CDR2 is FQDESV in the germline V gene (reference sequence). V lost 5 bases and J lost 0, with 11 bases in between. This CDR3 contains 16 residues. The CDR3 is CASSPNPSSGANVLTF. CDR3 in DNA: TGTGCCAGCAGCCCGAATCCCTCCTCTGGGGCCAACGTCCTGACTTTC.

This chain joins TRBV5-1 and TRBJ2-2, with D possibly called TRBD1 or TRBD2 (5 bases each). V gave up 3 bases and J gave up 0 bases, with 15 bases separating them. Germline V gives CDR1 SGHRS, CDR2 YFSETQ. This CDR3 has 17 residues. Here the CDR3 reads CASSWGSGAANTGELFF. The DNA for the CDR3 is TGCGCCAGCAGCTGGGGGTCTGGGGCCGCGAACACCGGGGAGCTGTTTTTT.

J is TRBJ2-1 and V is TRBV6-5; D gene uncertain. Deletions cut 0 bases from V and 3 bases from J, with 3 bases between. There are 13 residues in the CDR3. The germline CDR1 and CDR2 sequences are MNHEY and SVGAGI. The CDR3 region has the DNA TGTGCCAGCAGTTACTCCCTCTACAATGAGCAGTTCTTC. The encoded protein is CASSYSLYNEQFF.

The chain is built from TRBV5-8 and TRBJ2-1; D might be TRBD2 (5 bases). Trimming took off 0 bases at V and 8 bases at J, with 15 bases between the two ends. The CDR3 runs 15 residues. CDR1 and CDR2 (germline): SGHTS, YDEGEE. The CDR3 coding sequence is TGTGCCAGCAGCTTGGGTCGTCTAGCCAGCGATGAGCAGTTCTTC. Protein: CASSLGRLASDEQFF. Combining the CDR3 with reference TRBV5-8 and TRBJ2-1 gives the whole variable domain EAGVTQSPTHLIKTRGQQATLRCSPISGHTSVYWYQQALGLGLQFLLWYDEGEERNRGNFPPRFSGRQFPNYSSELNVNALELEDSALYLCASSLGRLASDEQFFGPGTRLTVL.

The rearrangement links TRBV6-5 to TRBJ2-1; possibly TRBD1 for D (6 bases). In germline, CDR1 is MNHEY, CDR2 SVGAGI. The CDR3 consists of 12 residues. V lost 4 bases and J 10 bases, leaving 11 bases between the germline ends. The CDR3 protein is CASSSYRGEQFF. The CDR3 DNA follows: TGTGCCAGCAGTTCGTATAGGGGGGAGCAGTTCTTC.

The rearrangement links TRBV5-4 to TRBJ1-4; possible D gene TRBD1, 6 bases. Looked up from germline, CDR1 is SGHNT and CDR2 is YYREEE (reference sequence). The V end lost 4 bases, the J end lost 11 bases, and 18 bases lay between the germline ends. The CDR3 has 14 amino acids. The CDR3 loop reads CASSQGQEVGKLFF. For the CDR3, the DNA is TGTGCCAGCAGCCAGGGGCAGGAGGTCGGGAAACTGTTTTTT.

This clone was observed a handful of times. The chain employs TRBV4-1 and TRBJ1-2; D might be TRBD1 (6 bases). Germline lookup yields CDR1 MGHRA and CDR2 YSYEKL. V was shortened by 6 bases and J by 2 bases, with 10 bases between the two germline ends. The CDR3 loop spans 13 amino acids. CDR3 sequence reads: CASSKQGNYGYTF. DNA for the CDR3: TGCGCCAGCAGTAAACAGGGAAACTATGGCTACACCTTC.

The chain has TRBV4-1 and TRBJ1-5; 11 bases align to TRBD1. V dropped 4 bases and J dropped 6; count of bases not matched to a gene: 2. From germline, CDR1 is MGHRA and CDR2 YSYEKL. The CDR3 runs to 14 residues. This CDR3 is CASSLGQGGQPQHF. CDR3 sequence (DNA): TGCGCCAGCAGCCTGGGACAGGGGGGTCAGCCCCAGCATTTT.

V is TRBV18 and J is TRBJ1-3; 8 bases are shared with TRBD1. The CDR3 is made up of 17 amino acids. The junction had 6 bases not matched to a gene; V was cut back by 1 base and J by 1 base. Germline CDR1 KGHSH, CDR2 LQKENI. The chain's CDR3 is CASSPRQGAHSGNTIYF. The CDR3 DNA sequence: TGTGCCAGCTCACCACGTCAGGGGGCTCATTCTGGAAACACCATATATTTT. The full variable domain, with the rest looked up from reference TRBV18 and TRBJ1-3, is NAGVMQNPRHLVRRRGQEARLRCSPMKGHSHVYWYRQLPEEGLKFMVYLQKENIIDESGMPKERFSAEFPKEGPSILRIQQVVRGDSAAYFCASSPRQGAHSGNTIYFGEGSWLTVV.

The sample holds one count of this clone. The V gene is TRBV18, the J gene TRBJ1-5, with D possibly matching TRBD1 (5 bases). Germline loops: CDR1 KGHSH, CDR2 LQKENI. The CDR3 contains 17 residues. Trimming took 0 bases from V and 3 from J, leaving 15 bases between them. In DNA form, the CDR3 reads TGTGCCAGCTCACCACCGGGGAGGGGAGGACACAATCAGCCCCAGCATTTT. Translation: CASSPPGRGGHNQPQHF.

The chain has TRBV19 and TRBJ2-7, with 7 bases lining up with TRBD1. Germline V gene data show CDR1 as LNHDA and CDR2 as SQIVND (reference sequence). The CDR3 is 14 amino acids. J lost 3 bases, V lost 5 bases, and 7 bases had no gene match. The CDR3 DNA reads as TGTGCCAGTAGTTCTAGACAGGGTAGCTACGAGCAGTACTTC. Its protein product is CASSSRQGSYEQYF.

The V call is TRBV5-4, the J call TRBJ2-3; D might be TRBD1 (5 bases). The CDR3 is 16 amino acids. Deletions cut 3 bases from V and 1 base from J, with 15 bases between. The V gene's germline CDR1 is SGHNT and CDR2 YYREEE (reference sequence). The CDR3 is CASSSMTAPGTDTQYF. As DNA, the CDR3 is TGTGCCAGCAGCTCGATGACAGCCCCGGGCACAGATACGCAGTATTTT.

This chain joins TRBV2 and TRBJ2-3; 7 bases are a match to TRBD1. With V trimmed by 4 bases and J by 12 bases, 4 bases remained unmatched. The CDR3 runs 11 residues. Germline V gene sequence: CDR1 SNHLY, CDR2 FYNNEI. The CDR3 nucleotides are TGTGCCAGCAGTGCCGGGACAGCTCAGTATTTT. Translating gives CASSAGTAQYF.

This clone was counted a single time. The chain has TRBV21-1 and TRBJ2-3. TRBV21-1 is deemed a pseudogene. The CDR3 loop spans 16 amino acids. The CDR3 protein is CASSKGDAASTDTQYF. CDR3 DNA: TGTGCCAGCAGCAAAGGGGACGCGGCTTCCACAGATACGCAGTATTTT.

The V and J genes are TRBV19 and TRBJ2-7, with 9 positions matching TRBD1. This CDR3 region has 15 residues. Trimming removed 5 bases from V and 2 bases from J; junction bases left unmatched: 7. Looked up from germline, CDR1 is LNHDA and CDR2 is SQIVND (reference sequence). The DNA of the CDR3 is TGTGCCAGTAGTGTAGCCGGGACAGGGACCTACGAGCAGTACTTC. It encodes CASSVAGTGTYEQYF. Full variable domain (missing parts from reference TRBV19 and TRBJ2-7): DGGITQSPKYLFRKEGQNVTLSCEQNLNHDAMYWYRQDPGQGLRLIYYSQIVNDFQKGDIAEGYSVSREKKESFPLTVTSAQKNPTAFYLCASSVAGTGTYEQYFGPGTRLTVT.

This rearrangement joins TRBV14 to TRBJ2-7, with D perhaps TRBD2 (6 bases). The ends were cut back, 4 bases at V and 0 bases at J, with 13 bases in the middle. CDR1 is SGHDN, CDR2 FVKESK, per germline. There are 15 residues in the CDR3. The CDR3, as DNA: TGTGCCAGCAGCCCCGTTGGAGGGAGCTCCTACGAGCAGTACTTC. It specifies CASSPVGGSSYEQYF.

This chain links TRBV4-3 with TRBJ1-1, with a possible D match to TRBD1 (6 bases). CDR3 length: 17 residues. The V and J ends lost 0 bases and 4 bases respectively, with 18 bases between them. The germline V gene encodes CDR1 LGHNA and CDR2 YSLEER. Written as DNA, the CDR3 is TGCGCCAGCAGCCAAGATTTCTCCTTGGGAGGGGGCACTGAAGCTTTCTTT. Translation gives CASSQDFSLGGGTEAFF.

The chain combines TRBV4-1 with TRBJ2-7, with 7 positions matching TRBD2. The V and J ends lost 4 bases and 2 bases, in that order; junction bases with no gene match: 14. CDR1 and CDR2 (germline): MGHRA, YSYEKL. The CDR3 extends over 17 amino acids. CDR3 in DNA: TGCGCCAGCAGCCCTGTTCGGGTAGCGGGTCCTACCTACGAGCAGTACTTC. Protein: CASSPVRVAGPTYEQYF.

The rearrangement joins TRBV5-1 to TRBJ2-2; D possibly corresponds to TRBD1 (5 bases). V gave up 3 bases and J gave up 3 bases, with 12 bases separating them. This CDR3 has 15 amino acids. Germline lookup yields CDR1 SGHRS and CDR2 YFSETQ. The CDR3 protein is CASSWDTGDTGELFF. The CDR3 nucleotides are TGCGCCAGCAGCTGGGATACAGGAGACACCGGGGAGCTGTTTTTT.

This CDR3 is CASWMNTEAFF. In DNA, the CDR3 is TGTGCCAGTTGGATGAACACTGAAGCTTTCTTT. V and J are TRBV28 and TRBJ1-1, with no clear D. The CDR3 loop spans 11 amino acids. V was shortened by 9 bases and J by 0 bases, with 5 bases between the two germline ends. CDR1 is MDHEN, CDR2 SYDVKM, per germline.